The text below deals with one T cell receptor beta chain. Its antigen is still unknown. These data come from a study of cytomegalovirus exposure and HLA in healthy donors. Researchers ran the PCR with 60 Vbeta and 13 Jbeta primers. Libraries were prepared by immunoSEQ multiplex PCR; TCRdb keeps only in-frame clonotypes and omits some of them. The table lists about 210,000 clones, about 85% of them singletons. Germline-derived CDR1 and CDR2 are SNHLY and FYNNEI. This CDR3 region has 12 residues. Study-wide results and limits: Cytomegalovirus association was listed for approximately 160 TCR beta chains.

V and J are TRBV2 and TRBJ2-5, with 7 positions matching TRBD1. The closer fit of TRBJ2-7 to the DNA end suggests the J call may be wrong. This TCR came from a male donor in good health and CMV-seropositive. Sequenced input: PBMCs. CDR3 coding DNA: TGTGCCGGATGGGGACAGACCTACGAGCAGTACTTC. Amino acids: CAGWGQTYEQYF.